The 14 T cell receptor beta chains below were found in one sample sequenced in a study of cytomegalovirus exposure and HLA in healthy donors. The PCR employed 60 Vbeta primers together with 13 Jbeta primers. TCRdb's copy holds only in-frame clones and misses some; the assay was immunoSEQ multiplex PCR. The profile shows some 150,000 clones, roughly 79% of them singletons. The sample was PBMCs. The receptors originated from a woman between 50 and 59 years old in good health and CMV-seronegative.

In its sample, this clone was seen a few times. V and J are TRBV2 and TRBJ1-1; D not resolved. Germline V gene sequence: CDR1 SNHLY, CDR2 FYNNEI. With 3 bases removed from V and 0 bases from J, the gap between germline ends came to 17 bases. The CDR3 contains 17 residues. The CDR3 spells CASSESARGGMNTEAFF. The CDR3 bases are TGTGCCAGCAGTGAGTCGGCCCGGGGTGGCATGAACACTGAAGCTTTCTTT.

V is TRBV23-1 and J is TRBJ2-1; a weak D match, TRBD1 (5 bases). TRBV23-1 is given ORF status, its function remaining uncertain. The V end was cut by 8 bases, the J end by 7 bases, with 27 bases between. This CDR3 has 17 amino acids. The CDR3 protein is CASFKNSHRTICNEQFF. CDR3 coding DNA: TGCGCCAGCTTCAAGAATTCCCACAGGACAATCTGTAATGAGCAGTTCTTC.

V usage is TRBV29-1 and J usage is TRBJ2-5; TRBD2 is a possible D gene (6 bases). V lost 6 bases, J lost 1 base, and 12 bases lay in between. Germline CDR1 is SQVTM and CDR2 is ANQGSEA. The CDR3 spans 13 residues. CDR3 amino acids: CSVGTGSQETQYF. The CDR3 DNA is TGCAGCGTGGGGACCGGGAGCCAAGAGACCCAGTACTTC.

This clone was seen just once. The genes are TRBV9 and TRBJ2-5; 8 nucleotides agree with TRBD2. Losses at the gene ends were 3 bases for V and 5 bases for J; bases not matched to a gene: 6. The CDR3 length is 14 residues. Per the germline V gene, CDR1 is SGDLS and CDR2 is YYNGEE. Here the CDR3 reads CASSGGGGPETQYF. CDR3 bases: TGTGCCAGCAGCGGGGGCGGGGGGCCCGAGACCCAGTACTTC.

This chain uses TRBV4-2 with TRBJ2-7; TRBD2 matches 11 bases. Trimming cost V 1 base and J 3 bases; bases outside gene matches: 11. The CDR3 consists of 18 residues. Germline CDR1 and CDR2: LGHNA and YNFKEQ. Here the CDR3 DNA reads TGTGCCAGCAGCCAAGGTGGGCTAGCGGGGGGACTTATCTACGAGCAGTACTTC. Translated: CASSQGGLAGGLIYEQYF.

This clone was counted only a few times. V and J are TRBV7-2 and TRBJ1-4; 9 bases map to TRBD1. The CDR3 contains 14 residues. V lost 8 bases, J lost 7 bases, and 8 bases stayed unmatched. Germline V CDR1 and CDR2: SGHTA, FQGNSA. The chain's CDR3 is CASGGQGSFEKLFF. The CDR3 bases are TGTGCCAGCGGCGGACAGGGGAGTTTTGAAAAACTGTTTTTT.

This clone was seen only a few times. The chain joins TRBV7-9 to TRBJ1-2; no definite D call. Germline loops: CDR1 SEHNR, CDR2 FQNEAQ (reference sequence). This CDR3 has 16 amino acids. Trimming cost V 5 bases and J 0 bases, with 16 bases left between them. The CDR3 protein is CASSGPSGPANYGYTF. CDR3 coding DNA: TGTGCCAGCAGCGGACCCAGCGGGCCAGCTAACTATGGCTACACCTTC.

V usage is TRBV14 and J usage is TRBJ1-2; D ambiguous. The CDR3 has 12 residues. Germline values: CDR1 SGHDN, CDR2 FVKESK. Trimming took off 4 bases at V and 5 bases at J, with 8 bases between the two ends. For the CDR3, the DNA is TGTGCCAGCAGCCTGGAGAGATATGGCTACACCTTC. This gives the protein CASSLERYGYTF.

This clone was detected once. A much more abundant neighbour one base away suggests this may be a read error. This chain joins TRBV28 and TRBJ1-2; the D gene is possibly TRBD1 (6 bases). CDR3 length equals 13 residues. The ends were cut back, 3 bases at V and 2 bases at J, with 7 bases in the middle. Germline values: CDR1 MDHEN, CDR2 SYDVKM. Here the CDR3 DNA reads TGTGCCAGCAGTTTCACAGGGAACTATGGCTACACCTTC. Amino acids: CASSFTGNYGYTF.

The chain is built from TRBV28 and TRBJ1-6, with TRBD1 matching 10 bases. The CDR3 loop spans 15 amino acids. Per germline, CDR1 MDHEN and CDR2 SYDVKM. Germline trimming cut 6 bases from V and 6 bases from J; bases unmatched to any gene: 5. Written as DNA, the CDR3 is TGTGCCAGCAGCGCGGACAGGGGGATTAATTCACCCCTCCACTTT. This translates into CASSADRGINSPLHF.

V and J are TRBV5-1 and TRBJ1-3; TRBD1 matches at 7 bases. The germline V gene has CDR1 SGHRS and CDR2 YFSETQ. CDR3 length equals 15 residues. The ends lost 5 bases at V and 2 bases at J; junction bases unmatched: 7. DNA of the CDR3: TGCGCCAGCAGTTACGACAGGGTTGCTGGAAACACCATATATTTT. Translating gives CASSYDRVAGNTIYF.

The genes are TRBV4-2 and TRBJ1-1; 9 nucleotides agree with TRBD1. This CDR3 is 15 amino acids long. Germline CDR1 LGHNA, CDR2 YNFKEQ. V dropped 0 bases and J dropped 5; count of bases not matched to a gene: 4. This CDR3 is CASSQEDRGRTEAFF. The CDR3 nucleotides read TGTGCCAGCAGCCAAGAAGACAGGGGGAGAACTGAAGCTTTCTTT.

The chain uses TRBV6-1 and TRBJ2-7; 9 nucleotides align to TRBD2. The junction had 9 bases not matched to a gene; V was cut back by 7 bases and J by 2 bases. CDR3 length: 15 amino acids. The germline V gene has CDR1 MNHNS and CDR2 SASEGT. This CDR3 reads CASTLQTSGPYEQYF. CDR3 sequence (DNA): TGTGCCAGCACCCTACAGACTAGCGGACCCTACGAGCAGTACTTC.

The chain carries TRBV27 and TRBJ1-4, with 12 bases lining up with TRBD1. V was clipped by 2 bases and J by 7 bases; unmatched bases: 11. The CDR3 is 18 amino acids. Germline loops: CDR1 MNHEY, CDR2 SMNVEV (reference sequence). CDR3 loop: CASSLRAPGQGAVEKLFF. The CDR3 region has the DNA TGTGCCAGCAGTTTACGCGCCCCGGGACAGGGGGCGGTTGAAAAACTGTTTTTT.